This paragraph reports one T cell receptor beta chain. The target antigen is unknown. Treatment of any kind had been given to no patient before thyroid surgery. This sample was taken from a study of metastatic and nonmetastatic thyroid tumors. As for the study in general: Across peripheral blood and tumor or nodule tissue samples taken from malignant and benign thyroid patients, the repertoires were compared with one another. Study-level results: Relative to benign nodules, malignant thyroid tumors were reportedly characterized by significantly elevated TCR beta diversity in blood and tumor.

The CDR3 has 13 residues. From germline, CDR1 is SGHTA and CDR2 FQGNSA. V was cut by 4 bases and J by 4 bases, with 7 bases left in between. In the original analysis: A papillary thyroid cancer distant-metastasis classifier was built from CDR3 differences across clinicopathological groups. MiXCR reprocessed the PCR reads for TCRdb. TCRdb, not the original authors, processed these V and J calls. The data contain 27,000 or so clones, 16% of them singletons. V gene TRBV7-2 combines with J gene TRBJ2-2; D call uncertain. This receptor was obtained from a male donor with papillary thyroid cancer or a benign thyroid nodule (not recorded which). Some clones in this sample may be carry-over from other donors' samples. The sample was blood. In DNA, the CDR3 is TGTGCCAGCAGCTCCGTGGGCACCGGGGAGCTGTTTTTT. Translated: CASSSVGTGELFF.